The present T cell receptor beta chain was sequenced within a study of blood T cell repertoires in COVID-19 (TCRdb year 2020). As for the study more broadly: The collaborator samples originated in the United States, Italy and Spain and spanned the acute and convalescent phases of COVID-19. The prospective study material was composed of cDNA or gDNA derived from T cells, B-cell-depleted T cells, or PBMCs. Subjects who had been exposed to COVID-19, were actively infected with it, or had recovered from it provided the deeply sampled blood TCRbeta repertoires that made up the dataset. The repertoires were made available in a free public database intended to serve as a resource for research on the immune response to SARS-CoV-2. The samples were drawn from two sources: the first 160 participants of the ongoing ImmuneRACE study, and 1,254 subjects contributed by 6 global collaborators. Nearly every sample came with metadata listing a de-identified subject ID, COVID-19 status, age in years and sex. Where available, HLA class I and class II types were obtained from metadata supplied by the sample provider rather than from assay-based typing.

About this clone itself: What antigen it recognizes has not been identified. No base quality information exists; no much larger clone differs at one position.

On the study overall, not on this receptor specifically: Clinical and demographic metadata were provided uncurated, with the amount varying by source and participant.

V lost 7 bases and J lost 0 bases; the stretch between them is 11 bases long. For CDR1 and CDR2, the germline V gene lists MNHEY and SVGAGI. The CDR3 measures 14 amino acids from cysteine to phenylalanine. Just the 42-base CDR3 DNA is kept, in frame starting at base 1. Collaborating institutions collected whole blood in K2EDTA tubes following their own protocols. For TCRbeta analysis, collaborators shipped samples as frozen whole blood, isolated PBMCs, or DNA extracted from either of those sample types. The immunoSEQ Assay, a bias-controlled multiplex PCR, was used to amplify TCRbeta CDR3 regions from genomic DNA. The study's own analysis went as follows. The number of nucleated cells in each sample was estimated from the amplification of reference gene primers within the assay. To quantify the absolute abundance of each unique TCRbeta CDR3 rearrangement, sequence reads were collapsed and filtered. For each sample, productive Simpson clonality was calculated as the square root of Simpson's diversity index over productive rearrangements. TCRdb limited this immuneACCESS table to in-frame rearrangements with V and J called. A share of clones is missing; checked studies link under half to unresolved V genes, and the rest is unexplained. The V and J calls and clone size were taken over from that table, and D and trimming were inferred from the DNA. The sample includes approximately 250,000 clones, with roughly nine tenths observed a single time. About 8.7% of the sample comes from the top ten.

The sample consisted of peripheral blood. This sequence was found in a man between 40 and 49 years old with active or convalescent COVID-19. The V and J segments used are TRBV6-5 and TRBJ2-3; TRBD2 is a possible D gene, resting on 6 matching bases. The bases are TGTGCCAGCACCCCCCGGGGGAGCACAGATACGCAGTATTTT. This yields the protein CASTPRGSTDTQYF.